Detailed here is one T cell receptor (beta chain). Its specificity is unknown. This sample is drawn from a study of T cells expressing NK-cell markers. General study points: The CD3+CD56-NKG2C+ fraction of a few donors was also led by these clonotypes.

One entry per CDR3 protein, without DNA, is what TCRdb gives after re-calling the 5' RACE reads. The data show over 250,000 distinct CDR3 sequences, and the top ten clones hold around 4%. Germline V gene sequence: CDR1 MNHEY, CDR2 SMNVEV (reference sequence). The CDR3 is made up of 16 amino acids. Input material: blood T cells: a sorted CD56 or NKG2C T cell subset, CD4+ or CD8+ T cells, or bulk PBMC T cells (not recorded which). The chain uses TRBV27 and TRBJ2-3; TCRdb names TRBD1, which stays unverified in the absence of DNA. The clonotype originates from a woman aged 18-69 years in good health. CDR3: CASSFLKGTGTDTQYF.